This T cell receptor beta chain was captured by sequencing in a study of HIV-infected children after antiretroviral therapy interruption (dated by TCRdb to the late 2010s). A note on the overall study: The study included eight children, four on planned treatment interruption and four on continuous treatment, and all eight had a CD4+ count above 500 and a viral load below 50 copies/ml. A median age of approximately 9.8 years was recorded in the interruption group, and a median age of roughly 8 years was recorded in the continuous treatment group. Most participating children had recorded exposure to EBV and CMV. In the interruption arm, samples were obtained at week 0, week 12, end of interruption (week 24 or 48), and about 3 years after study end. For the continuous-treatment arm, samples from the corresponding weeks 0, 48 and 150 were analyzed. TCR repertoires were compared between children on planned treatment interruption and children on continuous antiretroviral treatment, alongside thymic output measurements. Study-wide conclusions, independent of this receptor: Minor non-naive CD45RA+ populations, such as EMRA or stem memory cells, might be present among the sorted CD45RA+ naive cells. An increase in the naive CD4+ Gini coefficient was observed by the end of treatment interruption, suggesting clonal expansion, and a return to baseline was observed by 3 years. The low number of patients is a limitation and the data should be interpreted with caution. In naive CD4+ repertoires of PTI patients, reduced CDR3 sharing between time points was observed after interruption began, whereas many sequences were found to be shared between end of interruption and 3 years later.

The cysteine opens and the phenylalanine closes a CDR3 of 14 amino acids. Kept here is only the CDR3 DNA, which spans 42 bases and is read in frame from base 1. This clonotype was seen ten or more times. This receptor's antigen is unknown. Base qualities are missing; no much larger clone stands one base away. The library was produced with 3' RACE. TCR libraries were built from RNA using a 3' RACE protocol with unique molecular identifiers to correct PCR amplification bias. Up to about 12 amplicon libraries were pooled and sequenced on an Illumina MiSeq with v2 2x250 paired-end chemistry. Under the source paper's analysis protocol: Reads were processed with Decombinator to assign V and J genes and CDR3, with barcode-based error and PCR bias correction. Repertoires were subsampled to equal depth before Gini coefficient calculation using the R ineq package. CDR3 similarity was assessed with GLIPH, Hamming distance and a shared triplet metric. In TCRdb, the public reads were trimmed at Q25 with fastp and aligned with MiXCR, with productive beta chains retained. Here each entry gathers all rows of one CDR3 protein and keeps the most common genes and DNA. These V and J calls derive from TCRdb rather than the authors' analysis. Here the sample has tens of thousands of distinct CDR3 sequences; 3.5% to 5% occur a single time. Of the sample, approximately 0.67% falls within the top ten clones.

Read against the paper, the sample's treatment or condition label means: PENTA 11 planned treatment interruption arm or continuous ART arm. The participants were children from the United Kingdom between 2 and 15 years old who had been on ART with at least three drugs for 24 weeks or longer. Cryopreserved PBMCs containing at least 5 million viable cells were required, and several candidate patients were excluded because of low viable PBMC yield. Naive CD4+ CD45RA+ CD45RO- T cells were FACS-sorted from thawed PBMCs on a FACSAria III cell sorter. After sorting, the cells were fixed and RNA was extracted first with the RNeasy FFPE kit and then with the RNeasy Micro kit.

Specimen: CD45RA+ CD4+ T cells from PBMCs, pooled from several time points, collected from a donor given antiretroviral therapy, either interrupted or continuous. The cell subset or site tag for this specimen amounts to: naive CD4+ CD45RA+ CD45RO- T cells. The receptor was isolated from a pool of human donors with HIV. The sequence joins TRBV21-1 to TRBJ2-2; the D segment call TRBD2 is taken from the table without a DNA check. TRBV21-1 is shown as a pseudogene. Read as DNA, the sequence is TGTGCCGGCTACAGCGGGGGGGATACCGGGGAGCTGTTTTTT. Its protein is CAGYSGGDTGELFF.